The next 25 T cell receptor beta chains were all read from a single sample in a study of cytomegalovirus exposure and HLA in healthy donors. Both 60 Vbeta primers and 13 Jbeta primers went into the PCR. The protocol was immunoSEQ multiplex PCR, while the TCRdb copy is restricted to in-frame clones and leaves out a portion. The sample records around 170,000 clones, roughly 75% being singletons. Sequencing input: PBMCs. The origin of the receptors is a woman aged 25 to 39 in good health and CMV-seronegative.

The rearrangement links TRBV19 to TRBJ1-2; TRBD1 might be the D (5 bases). V lost 1 base and J lost 8, with 17 bases in between. The CDR3 runs 15 residues. The germline V gene has CDR1 LNHDA and CDR2 SQIVND (reference sequence). The CDR3 DNA sequence: TGTGCCAGTAGTATAGTAGGTGGCAGGGCTGGCGGCTACACCTTC. It codes for CASSIVGGRAGGYTF.

This rearrangement joins TRBV5-6 to TRBJ1-6, with unresolved D. V gave up 0 bases and J gave up 3 bases, with 10 bases separating them. Germline CDR1 SGHDT, CDR2 YYEEEE. The CDR3 is made up of 16 amino acids. The CDR3 loop is CASSLVRPIYNSPLHF. The CDR3 DNA sequence: TGTGCCAGCAGCTTGGTCAGGCCGATCTATAATTCACCCCTCCACTTT.

The chain carries TRBV19 and TRBJ1-1; D gene unclear. The V gene's germline CDR1 is LNHDA and CDR2 SQIVND (reference sequence). The V gene lost 0 bases and the J gene lost 10 bases, with 15 bases spanning the gap. The CDR3 runs to 14 residues. In nucleotides, the CDR3 is TGTGCCAGTAGTATAGATGGCCCCCAAGCGGGAGCTTTCTTT. Its protein product is CASSIDGPQAGAFF.

The J gene is TRBJ2-1, the V gene TRBV7-9; TRBD2 aligns across 7 bases. Germline lookup yields CDR1 SEHNR and CDR2 FQNEAQ (reference sequence). The CDR3 covers 17 residues. J gave up 6 bases and V 5 bases, and 16 bases lay outside the gene matches. CDR3 nucleotides: TGTGCCAGCAGCCCCCCCCTCCGACTAGCCCCCCTCAATGAGCAGTTCTTC. Amino acids: CASSPPLRLAPLNEQFF.

V usage is TRBV7-8 and J usage is TRBJ2-3; maybe TRBD2 (6 bases). The V gene's germline CDR1 is SGHVS and CDR2 FQNEAQ. The CDR3 length is 13 residues. Trimming took 8 bases from V and 1 from J, leaving 10 bases between them. The CDR3 region is CASWDLGTDTQYF. In DNA form, the CDR3 reads TGTGCCAGCTGGGACTTAGGCACAGATACGCAGTATTTT.

This clone was recorded only once. J is TRBJ1-5 and V is TRBV19, with TRBD1 identical over 9 bases. The junction had 6 bases not matched to a gene; V was cut back by 5 bases and J by 4 bases. Per the germline V gene, CDR1 is LNHDA and CDR2 is SQIVND (reference sequence). The CDR3 runs 15 residues. This CDR3 reads CASSRDRGFNQPQHF. Written as DNA, the CDR3 is TGTGCCAGTAGTCGCGACAGGGGGTTTAATCAGCCCCAGCATTTT.

This clone was seen more than once but under ten times. The chain is built from TRBV12-5 and TRBJ2-5; 7 bases align to TRBD2. V dropped 7 bases and J dropped 3; count of bases not matched to a gene: 5. Looked up from germline, CDR1 is LGHNT and CDR2 is FRNRAP. The CDR3 runs to 13 residues. CDR3 sequence: CASAASGEETQYF. CDR3 DNA: TGTGCTAGTGCCGCCAGCGGGGAAGAGACCCAGTACTTC. Combining the CDR3 with reference TRBV12-5 and TRBJ2-5 gives the whole variable domain DARVTQTPRHKVTEMGQEVTMRCQPILGHNTVFWYRQTMMQGLELLAYFRNRAPLDDSGMPKDRFSAEMPDATLATLKIQPSEPRDSAVYFCASAASGEETQYFGPGTRLLVL.

This chain joins TRBV29-1 and TRBJ1-1; 7 nucleotides line up with TRBD1. CDR1 is SQVTM, CDR2 ANQGSEA, per germline. The CDR3 length is 12 residues. Trimming took 6 bases from V and 1 from J; bases not matched to a gene: 2. This chain's CDR3 is CSVAGGNTEAFF. CDR3 sequence (DNA): TGCAGCGTAGCAGGGGGGAACACTGAAGCTTTCTTT.

V and J are TRBV11-2 and TRBJ1-1, with 7 bases fitting TRBD1. The CDR3 has 15 residues. The germline V gene has CDR1 SGHAT and CDR2 FQNNGV. J was trimmed by 1 base and V by 2 bases; bases with no gene match: 4. In nucleotides, the CDR3 is TGTGCCAGCAGCTTAAAGGGACAGCAGAACACTGAAGCTTTCTTT. It encodes CASSLKGQQNTEAFF. Supplemented by reference TRBV11-2 and TRBJ1-1, the full variable domain reads EAGVAQSPRYKIIEKRQSVAFWCNPISGHATLYWYQQILGQGPKLLIQFQNNGVVDDSQLPKDRFSAERLKGVDSTLKIQPAKLEDSAVYLCASSLKGQQNTEAFFGQGTRLTVV.

This clone was counted once. The V call is TRBV19, the J call TRBJ1-5; 8 bases align to TRBD1. Germline CDR1 is LNHDA and CDR2 is SQIVND (reference sequence). Trimming cost V 5 bases and J 5 bases; bases outside gene matches: 5. The CDR3 spans 14 residues. The CDR3 sequence: CASSDRGFHQPQHF. The CDR3 DNA reads as TGTGCCAGTAGTGACAGGGGCTTCCATCAGCCCCAGCATTTT.

The gene calls are TRBV6-5 and TRBJ1-2; no firm D call. V lost 6 bases to trimming and J lost 8 bases, with 16 bases between them. The germline CDR1 and CDR2 sequences are MNHEY and SVGAGI. The CDR3 contains 13 residues. DNA of the CDR3: TGTGCCAGCAGATATGGGCTAGCAGGAGGCTACACCTTC. It is translated as CASRYGLAGGYTF.

The CDR3 DNA sequence: TGTGCCAGCAGTGATGTCGGCCAAGAGACCCAGTACTTC. Protein: CASSDVGQETQYF. The chain employs TRBV2 and TRBJ2-5; D not certain. Germline assignment: CDR1 SNHLY and CDR2 FYNNEI. V was trimmed by 3 bases and J by 1 base, leaving 6 bases between them. The CDR3 length is 13 residues. The variable domain in full, with the rest retrieved from reference TRBV2 and TRBJ2-5, is EPEVTQTPSHQVTQMGQEVILRCVPISNHLYFYWYRQILGQKVEFLVSFYNNEISEKSEIFDDQFSVERPDGSNFTLKIRSTKLEDSAMYFCASSDVGQETQYFGPGTRLLVL.

This clone was counted once. This chain connects TRBV5-4 to TRBJ2-2; tentative D call: TRBD1 (6 bases). The CDR3 consists of 15 residues. Trimming left V 3 bases short and J 0 bases short, with 9 bases between. Germline CDR1 SGHNT, CDR2 YYREEE (reference sequence). CDR3 region: CASSWGQANTGELFF. The CDR3, as DNA: TGTGCCAGCAGCTGGGGACAAGCGAACACCGGGGAGCTGTTTTTT.

The chain uses TRBV7-9 and TRBJ1-1, with D hard to call. The CDR3 consists of 12 residues. V lost 6 bases to trimming and J lost 1 base, with 6 bases between them. Germline V CDR1 and CDR2: SEHNR, FQNEAQ (reference sequence). CDR3 sequence (DNA): TGTGCCAGCAGTGCCGGGAACACTGAAGCTTTCTTT. Encoded protein: CASSAGNTEAFF.

This chain's CDR3 is CASSQGQIYEQYF. CDR3 coding DNA: TGCGCCAGCAGCCAAGGACAGATCTACGAGCAGTACTTC. V gene TRBV4-1 combines with J gene TRBJ2-7; D may be TRBD1 (5 bases). The V end lost 1 base, the J end lost 3 bases, and 7 bases lay between the germline ends. CDR1 and CDR2 from the germline V gene are MGHRA and YSYEKL. The CDR3 covers 13 residues.

In its sample, this clone was seen a few times. This sample also contains other DNA sequences that code for the same CDR3. The CDR3 bases are TGTGCCAGTAGTGACAGGGGGAACACTGAAGCTTTCTTT. Translated, it gives CASSDRGNTEAFF. The chain couples TRBV19 to TRBJ1-1, with TRBD1 matching over 8 bases. Germline V gene sequence: CDR1 LNHDA, CDR2 SQIVND (reference sequence). V was pared by 5 bases and J by 1 base, with 0 bases of the junction left unmatched. The CDR3 covers 13 residues.

The chain couples TRBV5-8 to TRBJ1-5; the match to TRBD1 covers 7 bases. CDR1 and CDR2 (germline): SGHTS, YDEGEE. This CDR3 region has 16 residues. After removal of 5 bases from V and 4 bases from J, the junction contained 12 bases not matched to a gene. CDR3 region: CASSNGQVSNNQPQHF. Written as DNA, the CDR3 is TGTGCCAGCAGTAACGGACAGGTTTCAAATAATCAGCCCCAGCATTTT.

The chain uses TRBV25-1 and TRBJ1-1; 7 bases are shared with TRBD1. Germline CDR1 is MGHDK and CDR2 is SYGVNS. CDR3 size: 16 residues. The V segment lost 3 bases and the J segment 5 bases; nucleotides outside the gene matches: 12. The CDR3 loop is CASSDSLKTGSTEAFF. CDR3 DNA sequence: TGTGCCAGCAGTGATTCCCTCAAGACAGGGTCAACTGAAGCTTTCTTT.

This clone was seen a handful of times. J is TRBJ2-3 and V is TRBV30; D might be TRBD1 (7 bases). This CDR3 contains 15 residues. The germline V gene encodes CDR1 GTSNPN and CDR2 SVGIG (reference sequence). V shed 0 bases and J shed 0 bases, with 10 bases lying between them. DNA for the CDR3: TGTGCCTGGAGTGTACAGGGGACTAGCACAGATACGCAGTATTTT. This codes for CAWSVQGTSTDTQYF.

This chain connects TRBV9 to TRBJ2-1, with D tentatively TRBD2 (6 bases). The V gene's germline CDR1 is SGDLS and CDR2 YYNGEE. This CDR3 is built from 15 residues. V lost 3 bases and J lost 6, with 16 bases in between. CDR3 region: CASSGAPGLSNEQFF. The CDR3 region has the DNA TGTGCCAGCAGCGGCGCTCCGGGACTTTCCAATGAGCAGTTCTTC.

This sequence joins TRBV7-2 and TRBJ2-7; the D gene is possibly TRBD2 (5 bases). The CDR3 loop spans 13 amino acids. Trimming took off 5 bases at V and 2 bases at J, with 10 bases between the two ends. Germline V gene lookup returns CDR1 SGHTA and CDR2 FQGNSA. CDR3 region: CASSRTFAYEQYF. The CDR3 coding sequence is TGTGCCAGCAGCCGGACTTTTGCCTACGAGCAGTACTTC.

This sequence joins TRBV7-3 and TRBJ1-1, with D possibly matching TRBD1 (6 bases). V lost 0 bases, J lost 1 base, and 9 bases lay in between. CDR3 length: 15 amino acids. CDR1 and CDR2 from the germline V gene are SGHTA and FQGTGA. The CDR3 is CASSLTLGGNTEAFF. CDR3 sequence (DNA): TGTGCCAGCAGCTTAACCCTAGGGGGGAACACTGAAGCTTTCTTT.

This clone was found a few times. The J gene is TRBJ1-4, the V gene TRBV10-3; the D gene is possibly TRBD1 (6 bases). The CDR3 has 13 residues. V was cut by 6 bases and J by 4 bases, with 9 bases left in between. Germline V gene data show CDR1 as ENHRY and CDR2 as SYGVKD. CDR3 sequence (DNA): TGTGCCATCAGGGACAGTCTTAATGAAAAACTGTTTTTT. Amino acids: CAIRDSLNEKLFF.

The chain joins TRBV2 to TRBJ1-4; TRBD1 matches 8 bases. The CDR3 loop spans 14 amino acids. Losses at the gene ends were 5 bases for V and 7 bases for J; bases not matched to a gene: 6. Germline V gene lookup returns CDR1 SNHLY and CDR2 FYNNEI. CDR3 nucleotides: TGTGCCAGCAGTAAGGACAGGGAGGCTGAAAAACTGTTTTTT. Its translation: CASSKDREAEKLFF.

This clone appeared a single time. The V and J genes are TRBV4-3 and TRBJ1-6; weak D call: TRBD1 (5 bases). This CDR3 has 15 residues. CDR1 and CDR2 (germline): LGHNA, YSLEER. Trimming cost V 2 bases and J 9 bases, with 14 bases left between them. The CDR3 DNA reads as TGCGCCAGCAGCCAACAAGCACAGGATGGTTCACCCCTCCACTTT. It translates to CASSQQAQDGSPLHF.